Below, 9 T cell receptor beta chains from the same sample are listed, as sequenced in a study of blood T cell repertoires in COVID-19. The method was immunoSEQ multiplex PCR; TCRdb's version includes in-frame clones alone and lacks a portion of them. The table lists roughly 120,000 clones, approximately 80% of them singletons. Sample: peripheral blood. The receptors stem from a man between 65 and 85 years old with acute or convalescent COVID-19.

This clone was counted only a few times. The chain links TRBV9 to TRBJ1-1; D may be TRBD1 (5 bases). The CDR3 has 15 residues. V lost 2 bases and J lost 4, with 15 bases in between. The germline V gene encodes CDR1 SGDLS and CDR2 YYNGEE. CDR3 DNA: TGTGCCAGCAGCGTTAGTCCAGGGATTTTCACTGAAGCTTTCTTT. Protein: CASSVSPGIFTEAFF.

For this clone: The junction differs from germline at one of its ends, possibly a read error. This chain uses TRBV19 with TRBJ1-1; 7 nucleotides align to TRBD1. Germline V gene data show CDR1 as LNHDA and CDR2 as SQIVND (reference sequence). CDR3 length equals 13 residues. This CDR3 reads CASSLDQGVGAFF. The CDR3 bases are TGTGCCAGTAGTCTAGACCAGGGGGTGGGAGCTTTCTTT.

The rearrangement joins TRBV5-1 to TRBJ1-2; D remains unclear. CDR1 and CDR2 from the germline V gene are SGHRS and YFSETQ. This CDR3 spans 14 amino acids. Trimming cost V 5 bases and J 4 bases, with 15 bases left between them. CDR3 nucleotides: TGCGCCAGCAGGGCGACTACCCCAAGCTATGGCTACACCTTC. It translates to CASRATTPSYGYTF.

V and J are TRBV27 and TRBJ1-1; no firm D call. The V end was cut by 6 bases, the J end by 1 base, with 9 bases between. Germline V CDR1 and CDR2: MNHEY, SMNVEV (reference sequence). The CDR3 sequence is 13 residues long. DNA for the CDR3: TGTGCCAGCAGACAGCTAACGAACACTGAAGCTTTCTTT. Translation: CASRQLTNTEAFF.

This clone was observed once. The V call is TRBV11-2, the J call TRBJ1-3; 10 bases are shared with TRBD1. V gave up 1 base and J gave up 0 bases; unmatched junction bases: 6. Germline lookup yields CDR1 SGHAT and CDR2 FQNNGV. The CDR3 contains 18 residues. CDR3 DNA sequence: TGTGCCAGCAGCTTAGTTTCGGGACAGGGGTACTCTGGAAACACCATATATTTT. Its translation: CASSLVSGQGYSGNTIYF.

The chain has TRBV27 and TRBJ1-6; the D gene is possibly TRBD1 (6 bases). CDR1 and CDR2 from the germline V gene are MNHEY and SMNVEV (reference sequence). Trimming removed 7 bases at V and 10 bases at J, with 14 bases between. There are 13 residues in the CDR3. Here the CDR3 DNA reads TGTGCCAGCAAGCCAGGGGTTGAGTCACCCCTCCACTTT. Protein product: CASKPGVESPLHF.

V usage is TRBV7-3 and J usage is TRBJ1-2; TRBD1 matches at 7 bases. J lost 0 bases, V lost 5 bases, and 6 bases had no gene match. From germline, CDR1 is SGHTA and CDR2 FQGTGA. The CDR3 is 15 amino acids. The CDR3 bases are TGTGCCAGCAGCCAAGGAGGGGGCGCTAACTATGGCTACACCTTC. Encoded protein: CASSQGGGANYGYTF.

V usage is TRBV4-1 and J usage is TRBJ2-2; D is possibly TRBD2 (6 bases). CDR1 is MGHRA, CDR2 YSYEKL, per germline. The CDR3 is made up of 15 amino acids. Trimming removed 3 bases at V and 0 bases at J, with 8 bases between. CDR3 DNA: TGCGCCAGCAGCCAGGGGGGTTCGAACACCGGGGAGCTGTTTTTT. As protein: CASSQGGSNTGELFF.

This chain connects TRBV11-2 to TRBJ2-2, with a tentative D call TRBD1 (6 bases). V was clipped by 1 base and J by 5 bases, with 11 bases between them. This CDR3 has 15 amino acids. Germline V lookup: CDR1 SGHAT, CDR2 FQNNGV. CDR3: CASSLGTGYTGELFF. DNA for the CDR3: TGTGCCAGCAGCTTAGGAACAGGGTATACCGGGGAGCTGTTTTTT.